What follows are 2 T cell receptor beta chains derived from one specimen sequenced in a study of blood T cell repertoires in COVID-19. Data came from immunoSEQ multiplex PCR; TCRdb stores just in-frame clones and leaves some out. The sample shows about 270,000 clones, about nine tenths of them seen only once. Sequencing input: PBMCs or T cells enriched from blood (not recorded which). The receptors originated from a man aged 18 to 30 who had recovered from COVID-19.

This clone appeared once. This rearrangement joins TRBV19 to TRBJ2-7, with a tentative D call TRBD1 (6 bases). This CDR3 has 14 residues. Germline loops: CDR1 LNHDA, CDR2 SQIVND (reference sequence). V was clipped by 4 bases and J by 0 bases, with 10 bases between them. The CDR3 region has the DNA TGTGCCAGTAGTAAAGGGACACTCTCCTACGAGCAGTACTTC. Its protein is CASSKGTLSYEQYF.

The V gene is TRBV3-1 (or the pseudogene TRBV3-2), the J gene TRBJ2-1; 11 positions agree with TRBD2. CDR1 and CDR2 (germline): LGHDT, YNNKEL (reference sequence). There are 15 residues in the CDR3. The V and J ends lost 6 bases and 8 bases, in that order; junction bases with no gene match: 9. In DNA, the CDR3 is TGTGCCAGCAGTCCAACTAGCGGGAGACGTTATGAGCAGTTCTTC. Translating gives CASSPTSGRRYEQFF.